The 19 T cell receptor beta chains below were found in one sample sequenced in a study of CXCR3-negative and CXCR3-positive naive CD8 T cells. Study outcomes and limitations: Compared with CXCR3-negative naive cells, CXCR3-positive naive cells showed more hydrophobic TRB CDR3s.

UMI-labeled 5' RACE TRB cDNA libraries were prepared from the cells. TCRdb reprocessed the 5' RACE reads, keeping one entry per CDR3 protein, no DNA. This sample's table has 2,900 or so distinct CDR3 sequences. These TCRs' antigens remain unknown. Source material: naive CXCR3+ CD8+ T cells from blood. Subset described: CD45RO-CCR7+CD27+CD95- naive CD8+ T cells expressing CXCR3 (TNR3+). All receptors come from a human donor in good health. Some clones in this sample may be carry-over from other donors' samples.

This clonotype is called medium-sized based on its frequency. This chain connects TRBV7-2 to TRBJ2-1; TCRdb's assignment of TRBD2 cannot be checked, as there is no DNA. The germline CDR1 and CDR2 sequences are SGHTA and FQGNSA. This CDR3 has 15 amino acids. CDR3 residues: CASSLTSGLNNEQFF. The full variable domain, its missing parts supplied by reference TRBV7-2 and TRBJ2-1, is GAGVSQSPSNKVTEKGKDVELRCDPISGHTALYWYRQSLGQGLEFLIYFQGNSAPDKSGLPSDRFSAERTGGSVSTLTIQRTQQEDSAVYLCASSLTSGLNNEQFFGPGTRLTVL.

This clonotype shows up as medium-sized by frequency. This chain links TRBV2 with TRBJ1-6. This CDR3 is built from 12 residues. Germline lookup yields CDR1 SNHLY and CDR2 FYNNEI. CDR3 protein: CASSGYNSPLHF.

The rearrangement links TRBV19 to TRBJ1-2. The CDR3 covers 12 residues. Germline V gene data show CDR1 as LNHDA and CDR2 as SQIVND (reference sequence). Here the CDR3 reads CASASVSYGYTF.

The chain has TRBV12-5 and TRBJ2-2; TCRdb names TRBD2, which stays unverified in the absence of DNA. CDR1 and CDR2 from the germline V gene are LGHNT and FRNRAP. This CDR3 is built from 17 residues. CDR3 region: CASGFQTSGMNTGELFF.

The J gene is TRBJ2-3, the V gene TRBV6-6; the TCRdb D gene call, TRBD1, has no DNA to confirm it. The CDR3 sequence is 14 residues long. CDR1 is MNHNY and CDR2 is SVGAGI in the germline V gene (reference sequence). Here the CDR3 reads CASLLFGSTDTQYF.

This clonotype is identified as medium-sized (0.01 to 0.1%) from frequency. This CDR3 reads CSVGPTGLIREKLFF. The V call is TRBV29-1, the J call TRBJ1-4; TCRdb indicates TRBD1, and absent DNA this call remains unverified. The CDR3 spans 15 residues. In germline, CDR1 is SQVTM, CDR2 ANQGSEA.

This clonotype is medium-sized by frequency. The chain carries TRBV5-1 and TRBJ2-7; TCRdb names TRBD2, which stays unverified in the absence of DNA. CDR3 size: 14 residues. Looked up from germline, CDR1 is SGHRS and CDR2 is YFSETQ. The CDR3 loop is CASSPTRTDYEQYF.

The rearrangement joins TRBV29-1 to TRBJ1-1. This CDR3 region has 15 residues. Germline-derived CDR1 and CDR2 are SQVTM and ANQGSEA. The CDR3 loop is CSVESDSLSNTEAFF.

This clonotype ranks as medium-sized (0.01 to 0.1%) in terms of frequency. This sequence joins TRBV5-1 and TRBJ2-1; TCRdb proposes TRBD1, but this gene call is untestable without DNA. This CDR3 is built from 16 residues. Germline lookup yields CDR1 SGHRS and CDR2 YFSETQ. The CDR3 is CASSLGEGLSYNEQFF.

This clonotype is identified as medium-sized (0.01 to 0.1%) from frequency. The chain has TRBV19 and TRBJ2-3; TCRdb indicates TRBD1, and absent DNA this call remains unverified. The CDR3 is made up of 16 amino acids. The germline CDR1 and CDR2 sequences are LNHDA and SQIVND (reference sequence). The CDR3 is CASSMIAGANTDTQYF.

This clonotype counts as medium-sized (0.01 to 0.1%) by frequency. The chain carries TRBV10-3 and TRBJ2-7; TCRdb indicates TRBD1, and absent DNA this call remains unverified. From germline, CDR1 is ENHRY and CDR2 SYGVKD. This CDR3 spans 18 amino acids. The CDR3 protein is CAISEIENRDRSSYEQYF.

This clonotype is deemed medium-sized (0.01 to 0.1%) by its frequency. This chain uses TRBV27 with TRBJ2-3; without DNA, the TCRdb call of TRBD2 cannot be checked. The CDR3 runs 15 residues. Germline V gene lookup returns CDR1 MNHEY and CDR2 SMNVEV (reference sequence). This CDR3 reads CASSRLARLTDTQYF.

This clonotype is deemed medium-sized by its frequency. J is TRBJ1-2 and V is TRBV6-5; the D call from TCRdb, TRBD1, cannot be confirmed without DNA. This CDR3 has 13 amino acids. Germline values: CDR1 MNHEY, CDR2 SVGAGI. This CDR3 is CASSLTGTYGYTF.

This clonotype is labeled medium-sized (0.01 to 0.1%) based on frequency. The genes are TRBV29-1 and TRBJ2-1. Germline V gene data show CDR1 as SQVTM and CDR2 as ANQGSEA. The CDR3 runs to 12 residues. The CDR3 region is CSVEGGYNEQFF.

The CDR3: CASSFGQGDSYGYTF. This sequence joins TRBV11-1 and TRBJ1-2; TCRdb reports TRBD1, a call that lacks DNA to check it against. Germline lookup yields CDR1 SGHAT and CDR2 FQDESV (reference sequence). CDR3 size: 15 residues.

This rearrangement joins TRBV2 to TRBJ2-2. Germline V gene lookup returns CDR1 SNHLY and CDR2 FYNNEI. The CDR3 length is 13 residues. CDR3 protein: CASSEDNTGELFF.

Judged by frequency, this clonotype is medium-sized. This chain connects TRBV5-6 to TRBJ2-5; without DNA, the TCRdb call of TRBD2 cannot be checked. Germline lookup yields CDR1 SGHDT and CDR2 YYEEEE. The CDR3 loop spans 13 amino acids. The CDR3 region is CASSGDLVETQYF.

Considering frequency, this clonotype is medium-sized. The chain couples TRBV29-1 to TRBJ2-1; TCRdb's assignment of TRBD2 cannot be checked, as there is no DNA. This CDR3 spans 16 amino acids. Germline loops: CDR1 SQVTM, CDR2 ANQGSEA. CDR3: CSVEGLAGGIDNEQFF.

This chain links TRBV23-1 with TRBJ2-3; TCRdb's D call of TRBD2 is untestable without DNA. TRBV23-1 is treated as an ORF (open reading frame) with a function not yet certain. This CDR3 has 19 amino acids. This chain's CDR3 is CASSHSTVTSGRAYIAQYF.